What follows is one T cell receptor beta chain and its context. This sample was included in a study of STAT5B mutations in CD4+ large granular lymphocyte leukemia. Clones were read by immunoSEQ multiplex PCR, and TCRdb kept only the in-frame ones, dropping some. The table includes over 25,000 clones, around 67% detected once. The CDR3 sequence is 14 residues long. The germline V and J ends were trimmed by 0 bases and 9 bases, with 12 bases remaining between them. Germline V gene lookup returns CDR1 ENHRY and CDR2 SYGVKD. The sequence was obtained from a human donor in good health. The V and J genes are TRBV10-3 and TRBJ2-1; D is possibly TRBD1 (8 bases). Sample: CD4+ T cells from blood buffy coats. The CDR3 DNA follows: TGTGCCATCAGTGAGTCGACAGGGGAGGGTGAGCAGTTCTTC. This gives the protein CAISESTGEGEQFF.